The sequence of this T cell receptor beta chain was determined in a study of PD-1 blockade in classical Hodgkin lymphoma. Study findings and constraints: Repertoire difference causes, possibly disease activity or prior therapy, remain undefined. Nivolumab initiation under 1 year post-ASCT meant exclusion.

On this clone itself: What it binds is unknown.

Repertoires were generated with immunoSEQ multiplex PCR, while TCRdb's copy carries only in-frame clones and drops some. The sample contains approximately 89,000 clones, more than 80% of which appear only once. Indicated time point: cycle 4 day 1 (C4D1), after five to seven weeks of nivolumab. All patients relapsed after autologous stem cell transplantation, and brentuximab vedotin exposure varied. The clonotype was recovered from a human donor with classical Hodgkin lymphoma. The source was peripheral blood mononuclear cells (PBMCs), collected before the fourth cycle of nivolumab.

CDR3 in DNA: TGTGCCAGCAGTTCTTTGGGGGAGGGTACCTACGAGCAGTACTTC. The encoded protein is CASSSLGEGTYEQYF. V usage is TRBV27 and J usage is TRBJ2-7, with 7 bases fitting TRBD2. Germline V gene lookup returns CDR1 MNHEY and CDR2 SMNVEV (reference sequence). This CDR3 has 15 residues. Trimming removed 4 bases from V and 2 bases from J; junction bases left unmatched: 8.